This T cell receptor (beta chain) was retrieved from a study of Ad26.COV2.S vaccination and SARS-CoV-2 variants. In its sample, this clone ranks as medium-sized. Its antigen is currently unknown. The CDR3 length is 17 residues. V was trimmed by 5 bases and J by 2 bases, leaving 18 bases between them. Germline CDR1 is SEHNR and CDR2 is FQNEAQ (reference sequence). Study-level findings and limits: Overall T cell responses may have been underestimated by the analyses of TCR breadth and depth.

Profiling relied on immunoSEQ multiplex PCR, and the TCRdb table lists in-frame clones only, not all of them. This sample yields more than 85,000 clones, of which around 81% are seen a single time; around 16% belongs to the top ten. The rearrangement uses TRBV7-9 and TRBJ2-2, with a possible D match to TRBD2 (5 bases). The sequence was collected from a human donor who had recovered from COVID-19. This sample comprised peripheral blood, obtained after recovery from COVID-19. The CDR3 DNA is TGTGCCAGCAGCCGTGGAGGTGGCGTGGGTAACACCGGGGAGCTGTTTTTT. The encoded protein is CASSRGGGVGNTGELFF.